This TCR beta chain emerged from a study of T cells in Graves' hyperthyroidism and ophthalmopathy. Each ophthalmopathy patient scored at least 3 on the Clinical Activity Score and at least 4 on NOSPECS grade, with duration under 3 months. Amplification of TCR beta CDR3 regions used RNA as the template. TCR CDR3 underwent first-round RT-PCR with the HTBI primer set. TCRdb recomputed calls from the multiplex PCR reads with MiXCR, one row per CDR3 protein. The table shows around 600,000 distinct CDR3 sequences, with around 15% occurring only once. The germline gives CDR1 MDHEN, CDR2 SYDVKM. CDR3 length: 12 amino acids. Trimming pared 8 bases from V and 0 bases from J, leaving 7 bases between.

The sequence was collected from a woman aged 45 to 65 with Graves' ophthalmopathy. Input material: blood. The V gene is TRBV28, the J gene TRBJ1-1; no reliable D call. The DNA of the CDR3 is TGTGCCAGCCACAGTCTGAACACTGAAGCTTTCTTT. Residues: CASHSLNTEAFF.